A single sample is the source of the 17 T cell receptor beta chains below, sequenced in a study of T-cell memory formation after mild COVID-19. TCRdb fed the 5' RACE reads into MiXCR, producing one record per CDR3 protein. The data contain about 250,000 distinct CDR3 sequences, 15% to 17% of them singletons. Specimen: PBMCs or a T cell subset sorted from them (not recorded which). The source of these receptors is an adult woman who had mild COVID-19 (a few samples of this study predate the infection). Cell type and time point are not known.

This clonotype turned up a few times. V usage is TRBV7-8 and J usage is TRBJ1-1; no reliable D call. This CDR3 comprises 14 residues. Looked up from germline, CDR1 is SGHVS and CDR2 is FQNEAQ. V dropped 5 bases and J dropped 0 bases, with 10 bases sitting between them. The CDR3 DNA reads TGTGCCAGCAGCCACCACTGGGTGAACACTGAAGCTTTCTTT. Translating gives CASSHHWVNTEAFF.

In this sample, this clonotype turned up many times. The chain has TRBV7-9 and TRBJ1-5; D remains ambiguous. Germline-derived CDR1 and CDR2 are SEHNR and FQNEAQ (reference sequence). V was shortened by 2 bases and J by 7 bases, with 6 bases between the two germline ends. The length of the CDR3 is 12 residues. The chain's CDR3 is CASSLSRQPQHF. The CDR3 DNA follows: TGTGCCAGCAGCTTATCACGCCAGCCCCAGCATTTT.

For the CDR3, the DNA is TGTGCCAGCAGTGTTCTGGACAGCGGTTCGAACACTGAAGCTTTCTTT. Its translation is CASSVLDSGSNTEAFF. The chain is built from TRBV25-1 and TRBJ1-1; possible D gene TRBD1, 6 bases. Trimming cost V 4 bases and J 1 base, with 16 bases left between them. The germline gives CDR1 MGHDK, CDR2 SYGVNS. The CDR3 extends over 16 amino acids.

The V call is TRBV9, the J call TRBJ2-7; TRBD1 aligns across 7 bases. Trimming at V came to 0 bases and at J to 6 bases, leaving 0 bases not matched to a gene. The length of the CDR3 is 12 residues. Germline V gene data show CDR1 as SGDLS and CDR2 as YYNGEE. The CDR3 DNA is TGTGCCAGCAGCGTAGGGACAGGCGAGCAGTACTTC. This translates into CASSVGTGEQYF.

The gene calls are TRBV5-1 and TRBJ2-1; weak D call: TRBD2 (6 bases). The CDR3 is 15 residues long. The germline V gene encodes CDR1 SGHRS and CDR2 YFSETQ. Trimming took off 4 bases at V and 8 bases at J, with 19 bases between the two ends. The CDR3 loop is CASSHARGPPDEQFF. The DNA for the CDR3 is TGCGCCAGCAGCCATGCGCGGGGACCTCCGGATGAGCAGTTCTTC. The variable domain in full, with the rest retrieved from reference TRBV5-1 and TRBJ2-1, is KAGVTQTPRYLIKTRGQQVTLSCSPISGHRSVSWYQQTPGQGLQFLFEYFSETQRNKGNFPGRFSGRQFSNSRSEMNVSTLELGDSALYLCASSHARGPPDEQFFGPGTRLTVL.

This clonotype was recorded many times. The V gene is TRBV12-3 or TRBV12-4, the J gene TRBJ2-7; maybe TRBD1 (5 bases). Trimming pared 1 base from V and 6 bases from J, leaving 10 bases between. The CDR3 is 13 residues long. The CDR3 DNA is TGTGCCAGCAGTTTAGTCAGGGTTGGCGAGCAGTACTTC. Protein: CASSLVRVGEQYF.

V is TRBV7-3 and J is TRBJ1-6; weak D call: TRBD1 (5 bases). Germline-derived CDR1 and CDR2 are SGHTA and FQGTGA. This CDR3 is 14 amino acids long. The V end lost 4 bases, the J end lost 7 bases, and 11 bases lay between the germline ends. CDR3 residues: CASSSGTPNSPLHF. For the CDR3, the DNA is TGTGCCAGCAGCTCCGGGACGCCGAATTCACCCCTCCACTTT.

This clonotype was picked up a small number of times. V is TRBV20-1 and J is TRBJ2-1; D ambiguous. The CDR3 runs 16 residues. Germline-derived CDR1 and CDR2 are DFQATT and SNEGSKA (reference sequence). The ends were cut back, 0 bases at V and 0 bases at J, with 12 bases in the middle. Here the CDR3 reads CSARDEISSSYNEQFF. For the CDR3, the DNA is TGCAGTGCTAGAGACGAGATCTCGAGCTCCTACAATGAGCAGTTCTTC.

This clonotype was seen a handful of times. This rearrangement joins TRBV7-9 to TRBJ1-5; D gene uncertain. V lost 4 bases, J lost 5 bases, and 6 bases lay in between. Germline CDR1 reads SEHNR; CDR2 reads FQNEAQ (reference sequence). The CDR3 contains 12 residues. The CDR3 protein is CASSSGYQPQHF. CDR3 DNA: TGTGCCAGCAGCTCCGGTTATCAGCCCCAGCATTTT.

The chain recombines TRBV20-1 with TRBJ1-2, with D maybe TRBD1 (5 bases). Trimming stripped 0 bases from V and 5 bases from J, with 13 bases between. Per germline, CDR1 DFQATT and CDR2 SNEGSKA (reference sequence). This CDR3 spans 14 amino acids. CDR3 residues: CSARDQRGEYGYTF. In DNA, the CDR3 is TGCAGTGCTAGAGATCAGCGGGGGGAGTATGGCTACACCTTC.

The CDR3 loop reads CASSFRRQGVNTEAFF. CDR3 sequence (DNA): TGTGCCAGCAGTTTTAGGCGTCAGGGGGTGAACACTGAAGCTTTCTTT. The V and J genes are TRBV12-3 or TRBV12-4 and TRBJ1-1; 7 bases map to TRBD1. This CDR3 region has 16 residues. J was trimmed by 0 bases and V by 3 bases; bases with no gene match: 7.

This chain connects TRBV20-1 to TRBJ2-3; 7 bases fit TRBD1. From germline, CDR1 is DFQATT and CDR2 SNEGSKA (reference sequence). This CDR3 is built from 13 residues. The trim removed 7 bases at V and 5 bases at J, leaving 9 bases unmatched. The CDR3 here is CSVWDSGVDTQYF. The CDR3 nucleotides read TGCAGTGTCTGGGACAGTGGTGTAGATACGCAGTATTTT.

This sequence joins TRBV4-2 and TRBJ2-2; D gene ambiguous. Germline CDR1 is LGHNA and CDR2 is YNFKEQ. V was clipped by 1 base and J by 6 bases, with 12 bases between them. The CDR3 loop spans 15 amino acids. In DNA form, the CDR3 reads TGTGCCAGCAGCCAAGTGACGGTATTGGCCGGGGAGCTGTTTTTT. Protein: CASSQVTVLAGELFF.

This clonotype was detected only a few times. DNA of the CDR3: TGTGCCAGCAGCCAACCTGGACTAGCGGGTATCACCGGGGAGCTGTTTTTT. It codes for CASSQPGLAGITGELFF. V gene TRBV12-3 or TRBV12-4 combines with J gene TRBJ2-2; TRBD2 agrees at 11 bases. V was pared by 6 bases and J by 4 bases, with 10 bases of the junction left unmatched. The CDR3 has 17 amino acids.

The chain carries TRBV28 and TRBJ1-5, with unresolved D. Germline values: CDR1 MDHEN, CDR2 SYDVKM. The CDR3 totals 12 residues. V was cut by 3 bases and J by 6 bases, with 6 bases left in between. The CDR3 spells CASSFTGQPQHF. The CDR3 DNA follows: TGTGCCAGCAGTTTTACTGGTCAGCCCCAGCATTTT.

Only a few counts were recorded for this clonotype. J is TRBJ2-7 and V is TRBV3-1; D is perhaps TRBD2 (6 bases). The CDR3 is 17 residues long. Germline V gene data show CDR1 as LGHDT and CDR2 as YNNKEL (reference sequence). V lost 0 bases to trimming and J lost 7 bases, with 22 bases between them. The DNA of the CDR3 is TGTGCCAGCAGCCAAGAGCCGGGACTTCTCGGAGCACAAGAGCAGTACTTC. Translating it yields CASSQEPGLLGAQEQYF.

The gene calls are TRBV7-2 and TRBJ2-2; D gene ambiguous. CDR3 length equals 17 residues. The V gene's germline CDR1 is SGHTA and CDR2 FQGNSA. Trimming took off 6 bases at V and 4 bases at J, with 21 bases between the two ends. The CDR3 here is CASSPMRIRSSTGELFF. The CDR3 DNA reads TGTGCCAGCAGTCCGATGAGAATACGGAGCTCCACCGGGGAGCTGTTTTTT.